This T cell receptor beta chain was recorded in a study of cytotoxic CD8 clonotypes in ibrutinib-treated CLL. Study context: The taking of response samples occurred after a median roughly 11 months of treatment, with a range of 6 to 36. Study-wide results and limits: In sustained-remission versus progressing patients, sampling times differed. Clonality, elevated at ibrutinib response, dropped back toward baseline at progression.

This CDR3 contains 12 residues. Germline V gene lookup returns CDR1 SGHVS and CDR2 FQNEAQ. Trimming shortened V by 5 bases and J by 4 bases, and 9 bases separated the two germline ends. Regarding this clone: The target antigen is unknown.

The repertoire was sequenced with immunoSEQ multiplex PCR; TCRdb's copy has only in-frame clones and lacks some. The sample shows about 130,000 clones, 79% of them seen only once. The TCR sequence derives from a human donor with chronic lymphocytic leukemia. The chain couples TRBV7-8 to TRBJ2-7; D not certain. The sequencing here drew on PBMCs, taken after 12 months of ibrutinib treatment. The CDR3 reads CASSQMGYEQYF. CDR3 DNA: TGTGCCAGCAGCCAAATGGGGTACGAGCAGTACTTC.